This TCR beta chain emerged from a study of blood T cell repertoires in COVID-19. Across the study: Both acute and convalescent COVID-19 samples were obtained from the United States, Italy and Spain. The analysed material was cDNA or gDNA that came from T cells, B-cell-depleted T cells, or PBMCs.

This clone was detected once. The CDR3 runs to 16 residues. Germline-derived CDR1 and CDR2 are MGHRA and YSYEKL. The V and J ends lost 3 bases and 6 bases, in that order; junction bases with no gene match: 3. In the original workflow: Reference gene primer amplification in the assay estimated nucleated cell counts. Sequenced by immunoSEQ multiplex PCR; TCRdb stores in-frame clones only, minus some. Clone size and the V and J calls come from that table; the DNA yielded D and trimming. The table has 100,000 to 150,000 clones, about four fifths seen once; the top ten hold over 9.5%. The chain employs TRBV4-1 and TRBJ1-6; 12 bases map to TRBD1. This clonotype originated in a man in his 60s with acute or convalescent COVID-19. The sequenced sample consisted of peripheral blood. DNA of the CDR3: TGCGCCAGCAGCCAGGGACAGGGGGCTCCTAATTCACCCCTCCACTTT. Its protein is CASSQGQGAPNSPLHF.